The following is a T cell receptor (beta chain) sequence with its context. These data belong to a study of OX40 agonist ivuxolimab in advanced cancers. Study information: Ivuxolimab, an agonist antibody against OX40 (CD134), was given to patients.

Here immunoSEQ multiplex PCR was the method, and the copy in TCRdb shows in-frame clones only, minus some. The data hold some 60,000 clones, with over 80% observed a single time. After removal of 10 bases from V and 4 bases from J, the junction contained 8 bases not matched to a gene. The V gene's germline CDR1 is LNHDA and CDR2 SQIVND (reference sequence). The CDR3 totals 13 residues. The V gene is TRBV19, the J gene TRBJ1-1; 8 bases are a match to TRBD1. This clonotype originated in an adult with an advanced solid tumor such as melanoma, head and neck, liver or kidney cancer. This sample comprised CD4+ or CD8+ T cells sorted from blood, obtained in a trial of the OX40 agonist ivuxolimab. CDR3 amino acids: CATRQGRRTEAFF. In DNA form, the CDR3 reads TGTGCCACCCGACAGGGGAGGCGCACTGAAGCTTTCTTT.